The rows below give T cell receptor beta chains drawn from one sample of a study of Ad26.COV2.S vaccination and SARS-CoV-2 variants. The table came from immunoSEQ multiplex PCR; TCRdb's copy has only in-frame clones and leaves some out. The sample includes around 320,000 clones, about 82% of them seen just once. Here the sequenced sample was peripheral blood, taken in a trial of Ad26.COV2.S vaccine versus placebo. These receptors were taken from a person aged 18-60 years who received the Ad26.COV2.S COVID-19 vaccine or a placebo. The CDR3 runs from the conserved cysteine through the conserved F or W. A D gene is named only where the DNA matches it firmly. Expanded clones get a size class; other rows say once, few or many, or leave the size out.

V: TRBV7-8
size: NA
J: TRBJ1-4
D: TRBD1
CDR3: CASSLGGTGEKLFF
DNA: TGTGCCAGCAGCTTAGGGGGGACAGGCGAAAAACTGTTTTTT

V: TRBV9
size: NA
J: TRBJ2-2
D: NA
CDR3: CASSVGQEIGELFF
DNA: TGTGCCAGCAGCGTTGGGCAGGAGATCGGGGAGCTGTTTTTT

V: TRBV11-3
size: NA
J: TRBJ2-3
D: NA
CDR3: CASSLGGGFTDTQYF
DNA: TGTGCCAGCAGCTTAGGGGGTGGCTTCACAGATACGCAGTATTTT

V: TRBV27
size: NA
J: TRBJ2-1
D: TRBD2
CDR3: CASSRTSGAGHEQFF
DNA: TGTGCCAGCAGCCGGACTAGCGGGGCCGGTCATGAGCAGTTCTTC

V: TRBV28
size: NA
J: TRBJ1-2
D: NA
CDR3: CASSLPRAGLEGGYGYTF
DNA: TGTGCCAGCAGTTTACCTCGGGCAGGGCTCGAGGGCGGCTATGGCTACACCTTC

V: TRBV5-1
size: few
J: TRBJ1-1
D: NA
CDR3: CASSPPSPTEAFF
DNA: TGCGCCAGCAGCCCGCCAAGCCCCACTGAAGCTTTCTTT

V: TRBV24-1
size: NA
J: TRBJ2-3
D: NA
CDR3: CATSDFGGGPTDTQYF
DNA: TGTGCCACCAGTGATTTTGGCGGGGGCCCCACAGATACGCAGTATTTT

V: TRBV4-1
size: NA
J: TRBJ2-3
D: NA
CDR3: CASSHPLGPTDTQYF
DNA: TGCGCCAGCAGCCATCCCTTGGGACCCACAGATACGCAGTATTTT

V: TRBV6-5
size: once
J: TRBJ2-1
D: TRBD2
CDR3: CASSVLAGAYNEQFF
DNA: TGTGCCAGCAGCGTACTAGCGGGGGCTTACAATGAGCAGTTCTTC

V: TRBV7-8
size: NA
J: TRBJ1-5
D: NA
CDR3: CASSLGRNQPQHF
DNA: TGTGCCAGCAGCTTAGGCCGGAATCAGCCCCAGCATTTT

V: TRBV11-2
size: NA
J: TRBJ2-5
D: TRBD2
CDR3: CASSPERGSQETQYF
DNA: TGTGCCAGCAGCCCGGAGCGGGGGAGCCAAGAGACCCAGTACTTC

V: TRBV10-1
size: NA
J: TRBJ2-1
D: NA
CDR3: CASSHRESSYNEQFF
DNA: TGCGCCAGCAGTCACAGGGAGAGCTCCTACAATGAGCAGTTCTTC

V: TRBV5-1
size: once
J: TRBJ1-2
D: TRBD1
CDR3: CASSLTPGQANYGYTF
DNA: TGCGCCAGCAGCTTGACCCCGGGACAGGCTAACTATGGCTACACCTTC

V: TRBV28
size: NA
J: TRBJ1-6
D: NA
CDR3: CASSLPGKSPLHF
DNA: TGTGCCAGCAGTTTGCCAGGGAAATCACCCCTCCACTTT

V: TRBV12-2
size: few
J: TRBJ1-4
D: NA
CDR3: CASRLECTPGGIEKLFF
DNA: TGTGCAAGTCGCTTAGAGTGCACACCCGGAGGTATTGAAAAACTGTTTTTT

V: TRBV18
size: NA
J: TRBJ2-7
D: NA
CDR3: CASSPRGADSEQYF
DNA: TGTGCCAGCTCACCAAGGGGGGCGGATAGCGAGCAGTACTTC

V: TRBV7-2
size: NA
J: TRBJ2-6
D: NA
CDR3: CASSPLFGVLTF
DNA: TGTGCCAGCAGCCCCCTCTTCGGCGTCCTGACTTTC

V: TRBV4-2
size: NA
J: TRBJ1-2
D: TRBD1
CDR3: CASSQETGAYGYTF
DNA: TGTGCCAGCAGCCAAGAAACAGGGGCCTATGGCTACACCTTC

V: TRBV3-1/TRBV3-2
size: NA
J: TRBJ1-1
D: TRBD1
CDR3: CASSRTGGIAEAFF
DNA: TGTGCCAGCAGCCGAACAGGGGGCATCGCTGAAGCTTTCTTT

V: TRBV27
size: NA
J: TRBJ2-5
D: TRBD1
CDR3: CASSPRGFGETQYF
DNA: TGTGCCAGCAGTCCCAGGGGGTTTGGAGAGACCCAGTACTTC

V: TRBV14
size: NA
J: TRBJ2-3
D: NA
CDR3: CASSQDPPVFSTDTQYF
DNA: TGTGCCAGCAGCCAAGATCCCCCAGTTTTTAGCACAGATACGCAGTATTTT

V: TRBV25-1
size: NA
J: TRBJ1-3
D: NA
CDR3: CASSEWGGSGNTIYF
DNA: TGTGCCAGCAGTGAATGGGGGGGCTCTGGAAACACCATATATTTT

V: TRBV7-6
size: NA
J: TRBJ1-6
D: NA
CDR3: CASSPQGGIINSPLHF
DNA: TGTGCCAGCAGCCCACAGGGAGGAATCATTAATTCACCCCTCCACTTT

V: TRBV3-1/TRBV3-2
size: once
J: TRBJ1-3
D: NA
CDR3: CASSLGNTIYF
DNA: TGTGCCAGCAGCCTGGGAAACACCATATATTTT

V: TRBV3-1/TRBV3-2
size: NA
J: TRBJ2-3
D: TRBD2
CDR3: CASSRSSGGSTDTQYF
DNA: TGTGCCAGCAGCCGATCTAGCGGGGGTAGCACAGATACGCAGTATTTT

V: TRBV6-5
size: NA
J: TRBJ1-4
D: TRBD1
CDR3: CASSYGRGQGREKLFF
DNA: TGTGCCAGCAGTTACGGTCGGGGACAGGGTAGAGAAAAACTGTTTTTT

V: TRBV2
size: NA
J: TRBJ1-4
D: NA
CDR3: CASTPAGRHEKLFF
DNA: TGTGCCAGCACCCCGGCAGGTCGTCATGAAAAACTGTTTTTT

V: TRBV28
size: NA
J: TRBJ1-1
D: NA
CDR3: CASSTRLRGTDTEAFF
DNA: TGTGCCAGCAGTACCCGTCTCAGGGGAACGGACACTGAAGCTTTCTTT

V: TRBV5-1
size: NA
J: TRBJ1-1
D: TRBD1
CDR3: CASSQGGTSEAFF
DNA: TGCGCCAGCAGTCAGGGGGGCACCTCTGAAGCTTTCTTT

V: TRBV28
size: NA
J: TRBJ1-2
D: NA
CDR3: CASSLGLAAGTAYGYTF
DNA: TGTGCCAGCAGTTTAGGGCTCGCGGCAGGGACGGCCTATGGCTACACCTTC

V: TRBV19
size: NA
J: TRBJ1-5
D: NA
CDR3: CASSIGRQYSNQPQHF
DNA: TGTGCCAGTAGTATAGGGCGGCAATATAGCAATCAGCCCCAGCATTTT

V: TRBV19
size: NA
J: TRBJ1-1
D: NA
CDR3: CASSISGMNTEAFF
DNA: TGTGCCAGTAGTATTTCAGGGATGAACACTGAAGCTTTCTTT

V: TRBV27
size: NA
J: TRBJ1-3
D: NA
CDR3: CASSLTRLGNTIYF
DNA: TGTGCCAGCAGTTTAACGAGACTGGGGAACACCATATATTTT

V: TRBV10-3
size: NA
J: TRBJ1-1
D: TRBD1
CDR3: CAITGQVGTEAFF
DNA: TGTGCCATCACCGGACAGGTGGGCACTGAAGCTTTCTTT

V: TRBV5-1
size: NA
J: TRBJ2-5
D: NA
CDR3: CASSLGADQETQYF
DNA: TGCGCCAGCAGCTTGGGGGCCGACCAAGAGACCCAGTACTTC

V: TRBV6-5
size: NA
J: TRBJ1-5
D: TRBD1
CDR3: CASVRQGLNQPQHF
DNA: TGTGCCAGCGTGCGACAGGGCCTCAATCAGCCCCAGCATTTT

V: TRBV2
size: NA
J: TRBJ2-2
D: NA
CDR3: CASTGDQGGAGELFF
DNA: TGTGCCTCAACCGGAGACCAGGGTGGGGCCGGGGAGCTGTTTTTT

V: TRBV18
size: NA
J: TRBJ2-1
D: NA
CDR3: CASSLEASSYNEQFF
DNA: TGTGCCAGCTCCCTGGAGGCAAGCTCCTACAATGAGCAGTTCTTC

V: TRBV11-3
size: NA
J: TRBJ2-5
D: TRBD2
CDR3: CASSSRTSGGLETQYF
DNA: TGTGCCAGCAGCTCGCGGACTAGCGGGGGGTTAGAGACCCAGTACTTC

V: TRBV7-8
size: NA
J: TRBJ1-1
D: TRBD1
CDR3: CASSSTGDLEAFF
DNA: TGTGCCAGCAGCTCAACAGGGGACCTGGAGGCTTTCTTT

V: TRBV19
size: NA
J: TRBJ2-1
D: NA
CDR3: CASSKPPGTPGNNEQFF
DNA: TGTGCCAGTAGTAAGCCTCCGGGGACCCCAGGGAACAATGAGCAGTTCTTC

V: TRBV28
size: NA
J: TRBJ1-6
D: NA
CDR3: CASSSDHRTVSNSPLHF
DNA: TGTGCCAGCAGCTCGGACCATAGGACAGTTAGTAATTCACCCCTCCACTTT

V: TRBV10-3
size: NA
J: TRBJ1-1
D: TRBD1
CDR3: CAITRDRANTEAFF
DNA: TGTGCCATCACCAGGGACAGGGCGAACACTGAAGCTTTCTTT

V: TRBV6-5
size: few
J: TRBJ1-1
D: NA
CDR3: CASSRGPVGTEAFF
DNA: TGTGCCAGCAGCCGCGGTCCAGTAGGGACTGAAGCTTTCTTT

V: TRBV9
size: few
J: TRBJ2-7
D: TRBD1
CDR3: CASSTGQGPYEQYF
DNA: TGTGCCAGCAGCACGGGACAGGGACCCTACGAGCAGTACTTC

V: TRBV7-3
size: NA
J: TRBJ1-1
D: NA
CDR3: CASSLTPPGRRATEAFF
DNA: TGTGCCAGCAGCTTAACCCCTCCGGGGAGGAGGGCAACTGAAGCTTTCTTT

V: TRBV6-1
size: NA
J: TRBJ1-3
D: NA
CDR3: CASSDRVDSGNTIYF
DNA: TGTGCCAGCAGTGACAGGGTTGACTCTGGAAACACCATATATTTT

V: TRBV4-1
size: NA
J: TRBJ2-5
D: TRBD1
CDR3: CASSPTGGNQETQYF
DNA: TGCGCCAGCAGCCCAACAGGGGGCAACCAAGAGACCCAGTACTTC

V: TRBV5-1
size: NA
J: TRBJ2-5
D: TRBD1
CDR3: CASSHPGQGSETQYF
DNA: TGCGCCAGCAGCCATCCGGGACAGGGGTCGGAGACCCAGTACTTC

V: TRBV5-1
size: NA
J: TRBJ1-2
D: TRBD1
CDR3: CASSQTWTGSYGYTF
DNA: TGCGCCAGCAGCCAGACCTGGACAGGTTCCTATGGCTACACCTTC

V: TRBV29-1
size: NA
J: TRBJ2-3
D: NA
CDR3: CSAGPLTDTQYF
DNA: TGCAGCGCCGGACCTCTAACAGATACGCAGTATTTT